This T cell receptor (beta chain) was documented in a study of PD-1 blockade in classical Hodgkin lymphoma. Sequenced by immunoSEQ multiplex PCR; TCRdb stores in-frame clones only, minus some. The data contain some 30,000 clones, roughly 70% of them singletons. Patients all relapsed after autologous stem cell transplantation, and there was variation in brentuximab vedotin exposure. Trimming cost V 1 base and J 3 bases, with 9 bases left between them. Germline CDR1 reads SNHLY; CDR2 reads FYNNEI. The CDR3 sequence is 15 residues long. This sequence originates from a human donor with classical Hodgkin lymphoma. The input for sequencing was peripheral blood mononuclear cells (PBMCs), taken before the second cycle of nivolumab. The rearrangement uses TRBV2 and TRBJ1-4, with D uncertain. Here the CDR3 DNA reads TGTGCCAGCAGTGAAGGGTTGGCGGCTAATGAAAAACTGTTTTTT. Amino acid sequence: CASSEGLAANEKLFF.